The present entry profiles one TCR beta chain with its context. CDR3 length: 16 amino acids. The germline V gene has CDR1 LGHNA and CDR2 YSLEER. TCRdb re-called the 5' RACE reads and gives one entry per CDR3 protein, without DNA. In total, the table holds about 260,000 distinct CDR3 sequences. This entry comes from a study of T cells expressing NK-cell markers. Sequencing was carried out using blood T cells: a sorted CD56 or NKG2C T cell subset, CD4+ or CD8+ T cells, or bulk PBMC T cells (not recorded which). The clonotype was recovered from a woman aged 18 to 75 in good health. V and J are TRBV4-3 and TRBJ2-7; TCRdb's D call of TRBD2 is untestable without DNA. This CDR3 is CASSHATSLNSYEQYF.